Presented here are 5 T cell receptor beta chains from one specimen sequenced in a study of regulatory T cells in long-lasting Graves disease. The TCR beta library used iRepertoire HTBI primers with Arm-PCR amplification of CDR3. TCRdb re-derived calls from the multiplex PCR reads in MiXCR, one entry per CDR3 protein. The table shows fewer than 550,000 distinct CDR3 sequences, with about 16% occurring only once. Time point of the sample: newly diagnosed GD, antithyroid drugs for less than 3 months. Construction of the TCR library relied on RNA isolated from PBMCs. This same sample was also taken into another study, of T cells in Graves' hyperthyroidism and ophthalmopathy.

The input for sequencing was peripheral blood mononuclear cells (PBMCs), taken at new diagnosis, from a patient treated with antithyroid drugs. The receptors were gathered from a middle-aged woman with Graves disease.

Many counts were recorded for this clonotype. The chain uses TRBV28 and TRBJ2-7, with TRBD1 matching 8 bases. V dropped 8 bases and J dropped 3; count of bases not matched to a gene: 3. Germline V CDR1 and CDR2: MDHEN, SYDVKM. The CDR3 contains 12 residues. Here the CDR3 DNA reads TGTGCCAGCGGAGGACAGGGCTACGAGCAGTACTTC. Residues: CASGGQGYEQYF.

The sample holds a few counts of this clonotype. The chain couples TRBV5-4 to TRBJ2-1; D might be TRBD2 (6 bases). Germline CDR1 and CDR2: SGHNT and YYREEE (reference sequence). The CDR3 runs to 15 residues. V lost 0 bases and J 4 bases, leaving 11 bases between the germline ends. CDR3 loop: CASSLATGVYNEQFF. The CDR3 nucleotides read TGTGCCAGCAGCTTGGCCACGGGGGTTTACAATGAGCAGTTCTTC.

CDR3 DNA: TGTGCCAGTAGTTCTGACAGGGGGCGCGTATATAGGCAGTATTTT. It codes for CASSSDRGRVYRQYF. V is TRBV19 and J is TRBJ2-3; 10 bases are a match to TRBD1. The CDR3 runs to 15 residues. The V gene's germline CDR1 is LNHDA and CDR2 SQIVND (reference sequence). J was trimmed by 11 bases and V by 5 bases; bases with no gene match: 13.

This clonotype was recorded many times. The J gene is TRBJ2-5, the V gene TRBV7-8, with TRBD1 matching 7 bases. Germline V gene sequence: CDR1 SGHVS, CDR2 FQNEAQ. The CDR3 covers 16 residues. J was trimmed by 3 bases and V by 7 bases; bases with no gene match: 14. CDR3 DNA: TGTGCCAGCAACAATGAGAGGGACAGTCTAAAAGAGACCCAGTACTTC. This translates into CASNNERDSLKETQYF.

The table lists this clonotype with many counts. At one of its ends the junction is not consistent with the germline gene, which may arise from a read error. This rearrangement joins TRBV5-1 to TRBJ2-1; 8 positions match TRBD2. The CDR3 loop spans 15 amino acids. Germline CDR1 and CDR2: SGHRS and YFSETQ. The CDR3 region is CASSLARAGVNEQFF. In DNA, the CDR3 is TGTGCCAGCAGCTTGGCCCGAGCGGGGGTAAATGAGCAGTTCTTC.